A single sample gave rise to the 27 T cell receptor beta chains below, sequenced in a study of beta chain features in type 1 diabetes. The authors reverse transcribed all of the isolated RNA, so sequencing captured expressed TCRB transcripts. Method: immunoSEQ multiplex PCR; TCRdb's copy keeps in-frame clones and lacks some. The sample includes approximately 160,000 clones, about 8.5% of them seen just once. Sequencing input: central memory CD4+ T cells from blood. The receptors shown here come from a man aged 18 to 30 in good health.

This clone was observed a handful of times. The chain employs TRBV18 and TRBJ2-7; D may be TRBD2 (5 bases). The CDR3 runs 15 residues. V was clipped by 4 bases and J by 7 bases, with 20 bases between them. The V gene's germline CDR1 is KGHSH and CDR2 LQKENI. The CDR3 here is CASSQEVVELREQYF. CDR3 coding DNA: TGTGCCAGCTCACAGGAGGTTGTTGAGCTTCGGGAGCAGTACTTC.

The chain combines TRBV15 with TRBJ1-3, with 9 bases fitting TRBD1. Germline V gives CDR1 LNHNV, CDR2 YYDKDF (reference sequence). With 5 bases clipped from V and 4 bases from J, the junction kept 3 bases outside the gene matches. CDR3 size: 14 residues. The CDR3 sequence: CATSRGQGGNTIYF. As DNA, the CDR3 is TGTGCCACCAGCCGTGGACAGGGGGGAAACACCATATATTTT.

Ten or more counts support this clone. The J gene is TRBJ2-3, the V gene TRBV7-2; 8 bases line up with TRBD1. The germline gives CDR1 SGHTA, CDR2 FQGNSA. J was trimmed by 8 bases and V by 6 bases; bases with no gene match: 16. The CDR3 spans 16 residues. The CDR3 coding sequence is TGTGCCAGCAGACCGCCCGGGACAGGTGCAGTTGGTACGCAGTATTTT. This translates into CASRPPGTGAVGTQYF.

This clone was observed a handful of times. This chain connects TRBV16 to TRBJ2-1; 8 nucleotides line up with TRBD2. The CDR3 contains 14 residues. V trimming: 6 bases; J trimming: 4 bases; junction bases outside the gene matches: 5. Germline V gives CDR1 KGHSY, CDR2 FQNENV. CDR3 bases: TGTGCCAGCAGTCTACCTAGCGGGTACAATGAGCAGTTCTTC. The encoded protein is CASSLPSGYNEQFF.

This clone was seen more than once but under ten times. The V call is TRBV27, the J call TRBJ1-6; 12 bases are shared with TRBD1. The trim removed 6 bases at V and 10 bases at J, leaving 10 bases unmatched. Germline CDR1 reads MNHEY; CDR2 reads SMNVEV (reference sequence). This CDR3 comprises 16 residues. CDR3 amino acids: CASRQTGTGGQSPLHF. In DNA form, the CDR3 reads TGTGCCAGCAGACAAACCGGGACAGGGGGCCAATCACCCCTCCACTTT.

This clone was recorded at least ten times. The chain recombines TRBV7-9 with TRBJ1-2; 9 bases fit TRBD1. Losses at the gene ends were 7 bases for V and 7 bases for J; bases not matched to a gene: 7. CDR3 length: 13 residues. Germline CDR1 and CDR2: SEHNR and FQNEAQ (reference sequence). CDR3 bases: TGTGCCAGCACCATCGACAGGGGGGGTGGCTACACCTTC. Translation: CASTIDRGGGYTF.

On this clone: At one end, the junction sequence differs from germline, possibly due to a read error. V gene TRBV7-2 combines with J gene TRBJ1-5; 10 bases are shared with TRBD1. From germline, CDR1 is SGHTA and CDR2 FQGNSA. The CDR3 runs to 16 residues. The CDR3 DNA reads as TGTGCCAGCAGCCTAGCCAGACAGGGGGCAGGGCAGCCCCAGCATTTT. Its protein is CASSLARQGAGQPQHF.

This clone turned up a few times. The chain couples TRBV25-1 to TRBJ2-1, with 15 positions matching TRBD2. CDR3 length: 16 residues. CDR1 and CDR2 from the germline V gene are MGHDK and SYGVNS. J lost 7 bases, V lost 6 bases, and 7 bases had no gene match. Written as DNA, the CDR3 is TGTGCCAGCAGCGGCCAAGGGACTAGCGGGAGGAATGAGCAGTTCTTC. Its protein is CASSGQGTSGRNEQFF.

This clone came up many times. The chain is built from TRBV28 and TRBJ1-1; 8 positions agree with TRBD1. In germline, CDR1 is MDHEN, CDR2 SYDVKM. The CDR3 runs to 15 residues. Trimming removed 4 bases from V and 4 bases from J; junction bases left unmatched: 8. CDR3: CASSSTGGGRTEAFF. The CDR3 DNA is TGTGCCAGCAGTTCCACAGGGGGGGGGCGCACTGAAGCTTTCTTT.

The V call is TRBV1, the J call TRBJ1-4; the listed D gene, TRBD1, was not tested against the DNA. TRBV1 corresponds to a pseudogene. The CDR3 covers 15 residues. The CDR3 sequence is CTVGSGGGREEKLFF. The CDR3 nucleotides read TGCACCGTGGGAAGTGGGGGCGGAAGAGAGGAAAAACTGTTTTTT.

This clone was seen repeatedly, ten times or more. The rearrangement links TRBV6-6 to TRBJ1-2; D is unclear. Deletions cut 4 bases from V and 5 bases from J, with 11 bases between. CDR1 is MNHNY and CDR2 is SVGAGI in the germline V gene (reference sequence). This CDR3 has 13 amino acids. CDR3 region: CASSSSPGYGYTF. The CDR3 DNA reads TGTGCCAGCAGTTCCTCACCAGGATATGGCTACACCTTC.

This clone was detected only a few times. The CDR3 region has the DNA TGTGCCAGCAGCCTGACGACTAGCACAGATACGCAGTATTTT. Encoded protein: CASSLTTSTDTQYF. The chain links TRBV6-5 to TRBJ2-3; no reliable D call. The CDR3 totals 14 residues. The V and J ends lost 6 bases and 0 bases respectively, with 10 bases between them. The germline V gene has CDR1 MNHEY and CDR2 SVGAGI.

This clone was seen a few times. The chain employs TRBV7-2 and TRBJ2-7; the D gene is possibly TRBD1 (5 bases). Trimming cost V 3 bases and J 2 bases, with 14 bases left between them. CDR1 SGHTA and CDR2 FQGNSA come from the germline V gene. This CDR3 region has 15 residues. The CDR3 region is CASSFGQGETYEQYF. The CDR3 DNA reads TGTGCCAGCAGCTTCGGGCAGGGTGAAACCTACGAGCAGTACTTC. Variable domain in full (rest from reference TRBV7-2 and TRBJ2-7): GAGVSQSPSNKVTEKGKDVELRCDPISGHTALYWYRQSLGQGLEFLIYFQGNSAPDKSGLPSDRFSAERTGGSVSTLTIQRTQQEDSAVYLCASSFGQGETYEQYFGPGTRLTVT.

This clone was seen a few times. CDR3 in amino acids: CASSRKAGARETQYF. The CDR3 DNA sequence: TGTGCCAGCAGCAGAAAGGCGGGAGCTAGGGAGACCCAGTACTTC. The chain recombines TRBV7-6 with TRBJ2-5, with 7 bases aligning to TRBD2. The CDR3 contains 15 residues. V gave up 5 bases and J gave up 5 bases; unmatched junction bases: 11. Germline CDR1 and CDR2: SGHVS and FNYEAQ.

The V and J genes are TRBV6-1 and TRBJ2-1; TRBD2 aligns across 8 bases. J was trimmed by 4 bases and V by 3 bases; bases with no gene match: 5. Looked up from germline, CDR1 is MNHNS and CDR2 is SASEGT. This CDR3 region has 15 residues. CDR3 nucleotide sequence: TGTGCCAGCAGTGAGTCCAGCGGGGGTTACAATGAGCAGTTCTTC. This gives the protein CASSESSGGYNEQFF.

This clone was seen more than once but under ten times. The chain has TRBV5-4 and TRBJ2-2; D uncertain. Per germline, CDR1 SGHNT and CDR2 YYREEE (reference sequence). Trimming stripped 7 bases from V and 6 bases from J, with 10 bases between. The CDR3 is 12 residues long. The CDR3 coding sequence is TGTGCCAGCTTCACTAACCCCGGGGAGCTGTTTTTT. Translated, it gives CASFTNPGELFF.

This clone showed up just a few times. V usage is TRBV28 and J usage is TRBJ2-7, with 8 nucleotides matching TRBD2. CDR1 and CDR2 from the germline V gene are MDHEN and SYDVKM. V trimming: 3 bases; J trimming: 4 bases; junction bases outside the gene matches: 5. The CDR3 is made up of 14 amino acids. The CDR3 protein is CASSFEQRGYEQYF. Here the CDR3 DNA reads TGTGCCAGCAGTTTCGAACAGCGGGGGTACGAGCAGTACTTC. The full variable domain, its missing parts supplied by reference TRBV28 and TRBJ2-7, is DVKVTQSSRYLVKRTGEKVFLECVQDMDHENMFWYRQDPGLGLRLIYFSYDVKMKEKGDIPEGYSVSREKKERFSLILESASTNQTSMYLCASSFEQRGYEQYFGPGTRLTVT.

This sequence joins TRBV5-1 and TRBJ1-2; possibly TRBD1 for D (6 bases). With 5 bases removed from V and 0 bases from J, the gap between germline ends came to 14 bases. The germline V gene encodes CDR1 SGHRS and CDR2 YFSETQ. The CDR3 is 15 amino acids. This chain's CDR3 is CASRRSGQSNYGYTF. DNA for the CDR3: TGCGCCAGCAGAAGATCCGGACAGTCTAACTATGGCTACACCTTC.

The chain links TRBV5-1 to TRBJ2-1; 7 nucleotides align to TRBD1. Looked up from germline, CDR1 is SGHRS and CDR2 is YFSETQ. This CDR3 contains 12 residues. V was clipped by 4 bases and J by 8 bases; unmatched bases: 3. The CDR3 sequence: CASSTGTDEQFF. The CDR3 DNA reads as TGCGCCAGCAGCACCGGGACAGATGAGCAGTTCTTC.

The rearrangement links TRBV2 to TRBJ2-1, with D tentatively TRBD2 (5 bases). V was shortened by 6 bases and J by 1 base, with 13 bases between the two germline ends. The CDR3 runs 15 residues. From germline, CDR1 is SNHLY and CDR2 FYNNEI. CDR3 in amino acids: CASSPTPGSYNEQFF. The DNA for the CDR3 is TGTGCCAGCAGCCCTACCCCGGGATCCTACAATGAGCAGTTCTTC.

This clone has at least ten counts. The DNA for the CDR3 is TGCAGTCATCGGACAGGGAACGAGCAGTACTTC. Its protein is CSHRTGNEQYF. The gene calls are TRBV29-1 and TRBJ2-7, with 8 bases fitting TRBD1. Germline loops: CDR1 SQVTM, CDR2 ANQGSEA. The CDR3 is 11 amino acids.

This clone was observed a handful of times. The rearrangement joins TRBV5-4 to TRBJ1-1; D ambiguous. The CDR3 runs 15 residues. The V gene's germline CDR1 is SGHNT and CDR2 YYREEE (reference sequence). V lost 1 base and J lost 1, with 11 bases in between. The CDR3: CASSLWASPNTEAFF. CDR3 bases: TGTGCCAGCAGCTTGTGGGCAAGCCCGAACACTGAAGCTTTCTTT.

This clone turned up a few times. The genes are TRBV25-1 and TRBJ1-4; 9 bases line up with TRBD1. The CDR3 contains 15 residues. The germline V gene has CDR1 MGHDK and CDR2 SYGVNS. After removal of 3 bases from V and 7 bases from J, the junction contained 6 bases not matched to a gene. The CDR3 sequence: CASSDPGQGSEKLFF. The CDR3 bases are TGTGCCAGCAGTGACCCCGGACAGGGGAGTGAAAAACTGTTTTTT. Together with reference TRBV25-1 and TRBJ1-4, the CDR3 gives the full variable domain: EADIYQTPRYLVIGTGKKITLECSQTMGHDKMYWYQQDPGMELHLIHYSYGVNSTEKGDLSSESTVSRIRTEHFPLTLESARPSHTSQYLCASSDPGQGSEKLFFGSGTQLSVL.

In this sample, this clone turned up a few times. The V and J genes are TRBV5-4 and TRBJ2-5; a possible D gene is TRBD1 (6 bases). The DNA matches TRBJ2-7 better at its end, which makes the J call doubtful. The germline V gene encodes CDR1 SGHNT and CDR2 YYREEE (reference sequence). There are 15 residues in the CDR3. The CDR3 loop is CASSSDRDRYYEQYF. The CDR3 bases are TGTGCCAGCAGCTCGGATCGTGACAGGTACTACGAGCAGTACTTC.

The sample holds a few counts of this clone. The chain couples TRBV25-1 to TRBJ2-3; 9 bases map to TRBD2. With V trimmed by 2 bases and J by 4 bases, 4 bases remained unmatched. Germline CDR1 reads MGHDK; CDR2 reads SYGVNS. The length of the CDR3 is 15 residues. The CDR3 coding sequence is TGTGCCAGCAGTGAAATGACTAGCGGCGCAGATACGCAGTATTTT. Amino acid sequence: CASSEMTSGADTQYF.

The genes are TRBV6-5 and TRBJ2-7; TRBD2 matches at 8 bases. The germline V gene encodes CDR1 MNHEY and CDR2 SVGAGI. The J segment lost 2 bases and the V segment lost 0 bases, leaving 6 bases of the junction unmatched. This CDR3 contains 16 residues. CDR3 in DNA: TGTGCCAGCAGTTACTCTCCCCCGGGACTAGCCTACGAGCAGTACTTC. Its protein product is CASSYSPPGLAYEQYF.

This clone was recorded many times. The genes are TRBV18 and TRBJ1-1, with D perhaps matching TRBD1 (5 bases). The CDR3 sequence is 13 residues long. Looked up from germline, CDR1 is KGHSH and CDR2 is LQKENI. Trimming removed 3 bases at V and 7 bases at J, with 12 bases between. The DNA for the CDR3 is TGTGCCAGCTCACCGATGTCGCAGGGTGAAGCTTTCTTT. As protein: CASSPMSQGEAFF.